This TCR beta chain stems from a study of shared clonotypes between healthy human individuals. Study as a whole: Every donor yielded three CD4 naive, three CD4 memory, two CD8 naive and one CD8 memory plate.

CDR1 is KGHSH and CDR2 is LQKENI in the germline V gene. This CDR3 comprises 16 residues. V was trimmed by 5 bases and J by 7 bases, leaving 18 bases between them. Remarks on this clone: Its specificity is not known.

Study-wide results and caveats: Memory subsets generally showed lower estimated richness than naive subsets.

The protocol was immunoSEQ multiplex PCR, while the TCRdb copy is restricted to in-frame clones and leaves out a portion. The sample lists 2.3 million or so clones, 85% to 95% occurring once. The rearrangement links TRBV18 to TRBJ2-6; no definite D call. The source material was naive CD4+ T cells from PBMCs. Subset here: CD45RA+ positively selected. This sequence originates from a young man in good health. Some clones in this sample may be carry-over from other donors' samples. CDR3 nucleotides: TGTGCCAGCTCATCGGCGTTAGTCCTGAACGCCAACGTCCTGACTTTC. Translated: CASSSALVLNANVLTF.